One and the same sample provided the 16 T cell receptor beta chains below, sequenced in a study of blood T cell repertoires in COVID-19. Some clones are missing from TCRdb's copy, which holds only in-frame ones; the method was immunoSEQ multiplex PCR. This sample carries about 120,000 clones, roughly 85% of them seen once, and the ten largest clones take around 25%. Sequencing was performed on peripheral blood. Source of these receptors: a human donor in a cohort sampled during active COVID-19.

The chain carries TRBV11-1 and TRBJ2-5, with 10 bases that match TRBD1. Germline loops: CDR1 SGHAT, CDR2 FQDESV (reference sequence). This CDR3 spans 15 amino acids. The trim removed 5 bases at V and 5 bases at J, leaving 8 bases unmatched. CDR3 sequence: CASSDRQGARETQYF. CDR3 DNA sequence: TGTGCCAGCAGCGACAGACAGGGGGCAAGGGAGACCCAGTACTTC.

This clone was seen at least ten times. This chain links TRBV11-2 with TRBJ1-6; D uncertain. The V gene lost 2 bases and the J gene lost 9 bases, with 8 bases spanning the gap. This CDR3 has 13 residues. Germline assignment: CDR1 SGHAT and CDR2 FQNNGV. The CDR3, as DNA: TGTGCCAGCAGCTTATTCGGCGGTTCACCCCTCCACTTT. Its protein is CASSLFGGSPLHF.

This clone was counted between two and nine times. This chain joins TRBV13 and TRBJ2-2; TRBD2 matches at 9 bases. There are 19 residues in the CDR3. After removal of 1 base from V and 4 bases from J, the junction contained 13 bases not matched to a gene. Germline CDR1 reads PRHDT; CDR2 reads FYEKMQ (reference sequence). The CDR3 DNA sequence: TGTGCCAGCAGCTTAGTCCTCTCGCGGGAGGGCCTTATCACCGGGGAGCTGTTTTTT. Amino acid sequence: CASSLVLSREGLITGELFF.

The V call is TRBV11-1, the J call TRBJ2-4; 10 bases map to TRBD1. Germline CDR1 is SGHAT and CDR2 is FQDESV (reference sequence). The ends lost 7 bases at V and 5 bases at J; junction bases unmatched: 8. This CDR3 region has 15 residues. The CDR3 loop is CASKRHGTGENIQYF. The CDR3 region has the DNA TGTGCCAGCAAAAGGCACGGGACAGGGGAAAACATTCAGTACTTC.

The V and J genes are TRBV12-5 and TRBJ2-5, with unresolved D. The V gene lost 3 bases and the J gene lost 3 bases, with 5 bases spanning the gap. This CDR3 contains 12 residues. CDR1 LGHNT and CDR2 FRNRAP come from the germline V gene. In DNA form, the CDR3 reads TGTGCTAGTGGTTTAGGAGAAGAGACCCAGTACTTC. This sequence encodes CASGLGEETQYF.

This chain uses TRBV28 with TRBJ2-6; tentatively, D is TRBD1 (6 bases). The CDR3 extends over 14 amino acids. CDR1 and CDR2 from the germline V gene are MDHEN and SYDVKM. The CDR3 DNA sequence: TGTGCACTGGGGACACCTTCTGGGGCCAACGTCCTGACTTTC. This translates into CALGTPSGANVLTF.

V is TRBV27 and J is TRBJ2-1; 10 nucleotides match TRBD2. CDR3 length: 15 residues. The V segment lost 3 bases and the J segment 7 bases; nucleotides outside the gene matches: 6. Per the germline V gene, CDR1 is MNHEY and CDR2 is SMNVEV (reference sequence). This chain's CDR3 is CASSFQGLASNEQFF. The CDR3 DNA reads TGTGCCAGCAGTTTCCAGGGACTAGCGTCTAATGAGCAGTTCTTC.

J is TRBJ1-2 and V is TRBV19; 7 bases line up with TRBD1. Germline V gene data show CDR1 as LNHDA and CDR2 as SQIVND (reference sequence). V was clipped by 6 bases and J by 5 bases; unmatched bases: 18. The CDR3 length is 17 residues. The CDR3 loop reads CASSHSGTERLLYGYTF. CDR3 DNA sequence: TGTGCCAGTAGCCACTCCGGGACAGAGCGGCTCCTATATGGCTACACCTTC.

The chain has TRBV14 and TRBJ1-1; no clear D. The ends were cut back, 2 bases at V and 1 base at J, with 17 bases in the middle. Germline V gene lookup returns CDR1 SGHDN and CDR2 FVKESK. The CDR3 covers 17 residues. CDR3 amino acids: CASSQSPLINWNTEAFF. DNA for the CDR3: TGTGCCAGCAGCCAAAGCCCTCTGATTAACTGGAACACTGAAGCTTTCTTT.

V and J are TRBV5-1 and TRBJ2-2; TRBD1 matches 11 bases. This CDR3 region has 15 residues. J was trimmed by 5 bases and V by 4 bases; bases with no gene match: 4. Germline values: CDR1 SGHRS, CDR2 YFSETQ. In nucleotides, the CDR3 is TGCGCCAGCAGCAGGACAGGGGGCCGGACCGGGGAGCTGTTTTTT. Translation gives CASSRTGGRTGELFF.

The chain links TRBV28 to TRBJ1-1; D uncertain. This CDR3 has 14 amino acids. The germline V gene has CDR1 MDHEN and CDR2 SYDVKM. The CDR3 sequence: CALHGDGKNTEAFF. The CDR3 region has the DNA TGTGCTCTGCACGGGGATGGGAAGAACACTGAAGCTTTCTTT.

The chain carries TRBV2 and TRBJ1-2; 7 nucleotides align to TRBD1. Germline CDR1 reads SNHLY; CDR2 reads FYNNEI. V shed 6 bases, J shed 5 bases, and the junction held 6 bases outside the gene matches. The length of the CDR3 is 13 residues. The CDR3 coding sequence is TGTGCCAGCAGCCTTGGACAGGATTATGGCTACACCTTC. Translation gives CASSLGQDYGYTF.

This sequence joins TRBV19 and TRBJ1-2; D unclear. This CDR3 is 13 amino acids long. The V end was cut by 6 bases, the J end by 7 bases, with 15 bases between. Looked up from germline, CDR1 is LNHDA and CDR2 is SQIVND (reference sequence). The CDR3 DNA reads TGTGCCAGTAGCCCCGGGCCTGGACTTGGCTACACCTTC. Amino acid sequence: CASSPGPGLGYTF.

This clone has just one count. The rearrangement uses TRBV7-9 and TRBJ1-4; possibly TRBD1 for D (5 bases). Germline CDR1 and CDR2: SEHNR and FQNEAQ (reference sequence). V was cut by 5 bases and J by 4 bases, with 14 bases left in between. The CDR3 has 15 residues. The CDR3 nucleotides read TGTGCCAGCAGCCTTGGTAGGAGGGGTAATGAAAAACTGTTTTTT. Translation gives CASSLGRRGNEKLFF.

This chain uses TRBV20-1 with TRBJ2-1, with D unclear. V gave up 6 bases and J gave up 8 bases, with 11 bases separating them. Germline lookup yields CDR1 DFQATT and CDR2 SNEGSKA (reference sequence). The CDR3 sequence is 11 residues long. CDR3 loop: CSAWVRHEQFF. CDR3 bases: TGCAGTGCATGGGTGCGGCATGAGCAGTTCTTC.

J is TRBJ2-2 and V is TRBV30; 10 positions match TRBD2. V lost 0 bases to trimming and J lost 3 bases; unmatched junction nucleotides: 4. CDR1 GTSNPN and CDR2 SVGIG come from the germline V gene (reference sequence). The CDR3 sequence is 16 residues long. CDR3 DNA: TGTGCCTGGAGTGTGAGCGGGGGGGGTTACACCGGGGAGCTGTTTTTT. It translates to CAWSVSGGGYTGELFF. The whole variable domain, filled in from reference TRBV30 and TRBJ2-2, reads SQTIHQWPATLVQPVGSPLSLECTVEGTSNPNLYWYRQAAGRGLQLLFYSVGIGQISSEVPQNLSASRPQDRQFILSSKKLLLSDSGFYLCAWSVSGGGYTGELFFGEGSRLTVL.